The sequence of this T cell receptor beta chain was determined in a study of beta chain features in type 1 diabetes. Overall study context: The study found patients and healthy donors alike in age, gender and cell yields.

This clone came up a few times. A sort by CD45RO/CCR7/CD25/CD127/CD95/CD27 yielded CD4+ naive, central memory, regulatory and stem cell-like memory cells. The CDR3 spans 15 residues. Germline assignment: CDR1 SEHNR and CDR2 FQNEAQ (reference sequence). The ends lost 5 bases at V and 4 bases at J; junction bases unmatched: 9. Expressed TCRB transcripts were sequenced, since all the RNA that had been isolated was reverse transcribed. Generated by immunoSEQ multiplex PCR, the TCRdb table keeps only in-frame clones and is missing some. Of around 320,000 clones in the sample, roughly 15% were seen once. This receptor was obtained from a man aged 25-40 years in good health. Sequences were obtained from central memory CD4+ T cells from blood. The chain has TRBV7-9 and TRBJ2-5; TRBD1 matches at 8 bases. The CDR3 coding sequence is TGTGCCAGCAGCAACGGCAGGGGGCGAGGAGAGACCCAGTACTTC. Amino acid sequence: CASSNGRGRGETQYF.